The rows below give T cell receptor beta chains drawn from one sample of a study of control samples from healthy donors and cancer patients. Here immunoSEQ multiplex PCR was the method, and the copy in TCRdb shows in-frame clones only, minus some. The sample has about 60,000 clones; more than 85% are singletons. Input material: PBMCs. These receptors were collected from a man aged 35-49 years with colorectal cancer. CDR3s include the opening cysteine and the closing phenylalanine or tryptophan. Fields, in order: V gene, J gene, clone size, D gene, CDR3 protein, CDR3 DNA. A D gene is named only where the DNA matches it firmly. Expanded clones are given a class, and other clones once, few, many or no size at all.

TRBV30,TRBJ1-5,-,TRBD1,CAWSRDRNQPQHF,TGTGCCTGGAGTCGGGACAGAAATCAGCCCCAGCATTTT
TRBV28,TRBJ2-7,-,-,CASRELLHEQYF,TGTGCCAGCAGGGAGCTTCTCCACGAGCAGTACTTC
TRBV5-4,TRBJ1-2,few,-,CASSLGTLTNYGYTF,TGTGCCAGCAGCTTGGGCACACTTACTAACTATGGCTACACCTTC
TRBV3-1/TRBV3-2,TRBJ2-6,few,-,CASSQDTSNSGANVLTF,TGTGCCAGCAGCCAAGATACATCGAACTCTGGGGCCAACGTCCTGACTTTC
TRBV2,TRBJ2-7,-,TRBD1,CASEDRDDLPYF,TGTGCCTCAGAGGACAGGGACGACCTCCCGTACTTC
TRBV3-1/TRBV3-2,TRBJ1-1,once,-,CASSHGRGHTEAFF,TGTGCCAGCAGCCACGGACGGGGCCACACTGAAGCTTTCTTT
TRBV6-2/TRBV6-3,TRBJ2-7,-,TRBD1,CASSLGQLGEYF,TGTGCCAGCAGTTTGGGACAGCTTGGGGAGTACTTC
TRBV4-3,TRBJ1-4,few,TRBD1,CASSQGDRGLFEKLFF,TGCGCCAGCAGCCAAGGGGACAGGGGTCTGTTTGAAAAACTGTTTTTT
TRBV7-3,TRBJ2-2,-,-,CASSPQASPTGELFF,TGTGCCAGCAGCCCCCAAGCGAGCCCTACCGGGGAGCTGTTTTTT
TRBV7-2,TRBJ1-4,-,-,CASSLGPGEGKLFF,TGTGCCAGCAGCTTAGGTCCAGGGGAGGGGAAACTGTTTTTT
TRBV11-2,TRBJ1-5,-,-,CASSLASAGSQPQHF,TGTGCCAGCAGCTTAGCGTCGGCAGGTAGTCAGCCCCAGCATTTT
TRBV30,TRBJ2-7,-,-,CAWTPLFTVKSYEQYF,TGTGCCTGGACTCCGCTTTTTACCGTCAAGTCCTACGAGCAGTACTTC
TRBV5-1,TRBJ2-5,-,-,CASSFGGGETQYF,TGCGCCAGCAGCTTTGGGGGTGGAGAGACCCAGTACTTC
TRBV9,TRBJ2-4,-,-,CASSLGSGGAKNIQYF,TGTGCCAGCAGCCTCGGGAGCGGAGGAGCCAAAAACATTCAGTACTTC
TRBV5-4,TRBJ2-5,-,TRBD2,CASSGKRGGTLETQYF,TGTGCCAGCAGCGGGAAACGCGGGGGGACCCTAGAGACCCAGTACTTC
TRBV7-9,TRBJ1-2,-,-,CASSSQTLLLRNYGYTF,TGTGCCAGCAGCTCTCAGACACTCCTTTTAAGAAACTATGGCTACACCTTC
TRBV19,TRBJ2-1,-,TRBD2,CASSRRGGLVYNEQFF,TGTGCCAGTAGCCGAAGGGGGGGACTAGTTTACAATGAGCAGTTCTTC
TRBV19,TRBJ2-5,-,-,CASSIAGEETQYF,TGTGCCAGTAGTATAGCTGGGGAAGAGACCCAGTACTTC
TRBV21-1,TRBJ2-5,-,-,CASSNSLAGGETQYF,TGTGCCAGCAGCAACTCTCTAGCGGGGGGAGAGACCCAGTACTTC
TRBV29-1,TRBJ2-1,-,TRBD2,CSVGRLAGGNEQFF,TGCAGCGTTGGCCGGCTAGCGGGGGGCAATGAGCAGTTCTTC
TRBV6-2/TRBV6-3,TRBJ1-6,-,TRBD1,CASSHSTGYFYRPLHF,TGTGCCAGCAGTCACTCGACAGGGTATTTTTACAGACCCCTCCACTTT
TRBV2,TRBJ2-1,-,TRBD1,CASSEMSGQGRNEQFF,TGTGCCAGCAGTGAAATGTCGGGACAGGGGCGCAATGAGCAGTTCTTC
TRBV19,TRBJ1-2,-,-,CASSIAGMDGYTF,TGTGCCAGTAGTATAGCCGGGATGGATGGCTACACCTTC
TRBV19,TRBJ1-6,-,-,CASRARDNNSPLHF,TGTGCCAGTAGGGCCCGGGACAATAATTCACCCCTCCACTTT